Presented here are 2 T cell receptor beta chains from one specimen sequenced in a study of blood T cell repertoires in COVID-19. Clones were sequenced by immunoSEQ multiplex PCR, and TCRdb holds only the in-frame ones, with some missing. This table has some 180,000 clones, approximately 82% appearing once. Sequencing was performed on peripheral blood. The receptors shown here come from a woman in her sixties or seventies who had recovered from COVID-19.

The chain couples TRBV12-5 to TRBJ2-7, with 7 nucleotides matching TRBD2. V shed 3 bases, J shed 3 bases, and the junction held 2 bases outside the gene matches. In germline, CDR1 is LGHNT, CDR2 FRNRAP. The CDR3 sequence is 13 residues long. This CDR3 reads CASGFGGGYEQYF. CDR3 in DNA: TGTGCTAGTGGTTTTGGGGGGGGCTACGAGCAGTACTTC.

The table lists this clone with a count of one. V is TRBV10-2 and J is TRBJ2-7; 8 bases line up with TRBD2. Germline values: CDR1 WSHSY, CDR2 SAAADI. Germline trimming cut 2 bases from V and 3 bases from J; bases unmatched to any gene: 0. The length of the CDR3 is 13 residues. CDR3: CASSEAGGYEQYF. Here the CDR3 DNA reads TGCGCCAGCAGTGAGGCGGGGGGCTACGAGCAGTACTTC.